What follows are 24 T cell receptor beta chains derived from one specimen sequenced in a study of beta chain features in type 1 diabetes. Study-wide results and limits: In all four CD4+ subsets, TCRB CDR3 length was significantly, moderately reduced in type 1 diabetes.

Sequenced material consisted of expressed TCRB transcripts (all of the isolated RNA was reverse transcribed). Produced via immunoSEQ multiplex PCR; TCRdb's table is partial and in-frame only. Here the sample spans about 400,000 clones, around 12% being singletons. Their antigen targets remain unknown. Material: naive CD4+ T cells from blood. These receptor sequences come from a woman aged 18-30 years with type 1 diabetes.

This clone showed up just a few times. This rearrangement joins TRBV5-6 to TRBJ2-2; possible D gene TRBD2, 6 bases. The CDR3 length is 15 residues. Germline lookup yields CDR1 SGHDT and CDR2 YYEEEE. Trimming removed 4 bases at V and 3 bases at J, with 13 bases between. CDR3 region: CASSGGLWDTGELFF. As DNA, the CDR3 is TGTGCCAGCAGCGGGGGACTTTGGGACACCGGGGAGCTGTTTTTT. The whole variable domain, filled in from reference TRBV5-6 and TRBJ2-2, reads DAGVTQSPTHLIKTRGQQVTLRCSPKSGHDTVSWYQQALGQGPQFIFQYYEEEERQRGNFPDRFSGHQFPNYSSELNVNALLLGDSALYLCASSGGLWDTGELFFGEGSRLTVL.

This clone was counted between two and nine times. The V gene is TRBV4-1, the J gene TRBJ1-5; TRBD1 is a possible D gene (6 bases). Germline V CDR1 and CDR2: MGHRA, YSYEKL. V lost 0 bases and J 6 bases, leaving 15 bases between the germline ends. There are 16 residues in the CDR3. CDR3 sequence: CASSQDGGGRGQPQHF. CDR3 sequence (DNA): TGCGCCAGCAGCCAAGATGGGGGGGGCAGGGGTCAGCCCCAGCATTTT.

This chain connects TRBV6-5 to TRBJ1-6, with D possibly TRBD1 on 6 matching bases. This CDR3 region has 14 residues. Germline CDR1 is MNHEY and CDR2 is SVGAGI. Trimming stripped 6 bases from V and 5 bases from J, with 11 bases between. The CDR3 nucleotides are TGTGCCAGCAGGGTACAGGGCGATAATTCACCCCTCCACTTT. It codes for CASRVQGDNSPLHF.

This clone was counted a few times. The chain carries TRBV5-4 and TRBJ2-7, with D perhaps TRBD2 (5 bases). The CDR3 consists of 14 residues. Germline V CDR1 and CDR2: SGHNT, YYREEE (reference sequence). Trimming took 3 bases from V and 0 from J, leaving 10 bases between them. CDR3 sequence: CASSSGLSSYEQYF. The CDR3, as DNA: TGTGCCAGCAGCTCCGGACTGAGCTCCTACGAGCAGTACTTC. Full variable domain (outside the CDR3, taken from reference TRBV5-4 and TRBJ2-7): ETGVTQSPTHLIKTRGQQVTLRCSSQSGHNTVSWYQQALGQGPQFIFQYYREEENGRGNFPPRFSGLQFPNYSSELNVNALELDDSALYLCASSSGLSSYEQYFGPGTRLTVT.

In its sample, this clone was seen a few times. J is TRBJ2-1 and V is TRBV7-9, with a weak D call TRBD1 (6 bases). CDR3 length equals 15 residues. The germline V gene encodes CDR1 SEHNR and CDR2 FQNEAQ (reference sequence). The V end lost 2 bases, the J end lost 6 bases, and 14 bases lay between the germline ends. The CDR3 DNA sequence: TGTGCCAGCAGCTTACCGGCAACAGGGTCCAATGAGCAGTTCTTC. Protein sequence: CASSLPATGSNEQFF.

This chain uses TRBV6-6 with TRBJ2-5; 11 nucleotides align to TRBD1. Trimming at V came to 5 bases and at J to 5 bases, leaving 10 bases not matched to a gene. The CDR3 is 16 residues long. Germline CDR1 reads MNHNY; CDR2 reads SVGAGI (reference sequence). The CDR3 spells CASSRGQGADRETQYF. The CDR3 DNA reads TGTGCCAGCAGTCGAGGACAGGGGGCGGATCGGGAGACCCAGTACTTC.

This sequence joins TRBV9 and TRBJ2-3; tentatively, D is TRBD2 (6 bases). CDR1 and CDR2 (germline): SGDLS, YYNGEE. The germline V and J ends were trimmed by 8 bases and 1 base, with 11 bases remaining between them. CDR3 length: 13 residues. CDR3 in DNA: TGTGCCAGTTCCCGGGAGCGCACAGATACGCAGTATTTT. Translated, it gives CASSRERTDTQYF.

This chain connects TRBV19 to TRBJ1-5, with 12 bases matching TRBD1. V trimming: 9 bases; J trimming: 7 bases; junction bases outside the gene matches: 7. The CDR3 is made up of 14 amino acids. CDR1 is LNHDA and CDR2 is SQIVND in the germline V gene (reference sequence). The CDR3 region has the DNA TGTGCCAGCACCGGGACAGGGGGCGACCAGCCCCAGCATTTT. Translated, it gives CASTGTGGDQPQHF.

V gene TRBV7-2 combines with J gene TRBJ2-7; D might be TRBD2 (6 bases). V was clipped by 1 base and J by 6 bases, with 13 bases between them. Germline assignment: CDR1 SGHTA and CDR2 FQGNSA. This CDR3 has 14 residues. The CDR3 reads CASSLGGTASEQYF. In nucleotides, the CDR3 is TGTGCCAGCAGCTTAGGCGGGACGGCGAGCGAGCAGTACTTC. Supplemented by reference TRBV7-2 and TRBJ2-7, the full variable domain reads GAGVSQSPSNKVTEKGKDVELRCDPISGHTALYWYRQSLGQGLEFLIYFQGNSAPDKSGLPSDRFSAERTGGSVSTLTIQRTQQEDSAVYLCASSLGGTASEQYFGPGTRLTVT.

J is TRBJ2-3 and V is TRBV14; weak D call: TRBD2 (6 bases). The CDR3 is 13 residues long. V was cut by 0 bases and J by 11 bases, with 12 bases left in between. In germline, CDR1 is SGHDN, CDR2 FVKESK. CDR3 bases: TGTGCCAGCAGCCAAGATATGGGGAGGCGGCAGTATTTT. This gives the protein CASSQDMGRRQYF.

The V call is TRBV7-3, the J call TRBJ1-1, with a weak D call TRBD1 (5 bases). Germline CDR1 SGHTA, CDR2 FQGTGA. The CDR3 has 16 residues. Trimming removed 8 bases from V and 0 bases from J, with 19 bases in between. The CDR3 region has the DNA TGTGCCAGCGGTCTTAATGGGGCAGGGATGAACACTGAAGCTTTCTTT. Residues: CASGLNGAGMNTEAFF.

The chain recombines TRBV18 with TRBJ1-5; D possibly corresponds to TRBD1 (5 bases). V was trimmed by 4 bases and J by 2 bases, leaving 12 bases between them. The CDR3 is 15 residues long. The germline CDR1 and CDR2 sequences are KGHSH and LQKENI. CDR3 sequence (DNA): TGTGCCAGCTCACGTACGGGACTGGGCAATCAGCCCCAGCATTTT. This sequence encodes CASSRTGLGNQPQHF. The full variable domain, rest sourced from reference TRBV18 and TRBJ1-5, is NAGVMQNPRHLVRRRGQEARLRCSPMKGHSHVYWYRQLPEEGLKFMVYLQKENIIDESGMPKERFSAEFPKEGPSILRIQQVVRGDSAAYFCASSRTGLGNQPQHFGDGTRLSIL.

This clone was seen a few times. The chain carries TRBV5-4 and TRBJ2-5, with 11 nucleotides matching TRBD2. The CDR3 contains 14 residues. Germline V gives CDR1 SGHNT, CDR2 YYREEE (reference sequence). V shed 10 bases, J shed 1 base, and the junction held 6 bases outside the gene matches. The CDR3 sequence is CASNSGGAQETQYF. In DNA, the CDR3 is TGTGCCTCCAATAGCGGGGGGGCCCAAGAGACCCAGTACTTC.

The V and J genes are TRBV11-2 and TRBJ2-5, with D perhaps TRBD2 (6 bases). The germline V gene encodes CDR1 SGHAT and CDR2 FQNNGV. The ends were cut back, 5 bases at V and 0 bases at J, with 16 bases in the middle. The CDR3 loop spans 16 amino acids. CDR3 sequence (DNA): TGTGCCAGCAGCGGACGGACTACCTCGTACCAAGAGACCCAGTACTTC. Its protein is CASSGRTTSYQETQYF.

V is TRBV7-9 and J is TRBJ2-7; D is ambiguous. CDR1 is SEHNR, CDR2 FQNEAQ, per germline (reference sequence). The CDR3 sequence is 14 residues long. V was trimmed by 5 bases and J by 7 bases, leaving 18 bases between them. Here the CDR3 reads CASSPSYPLGEQYF. The CDR3 region has the DNA TGTGCCAGCAGCCCCTCGTATCCCCTCGGGGAGCAGTACTTC.

This chain links TRBV5-1 with TRBJ2-3; 7 bases line up with TRBD2. Germline lookup yields CDR1 SGHRS and CDR2 YFSETQ. The CDR3 consists of 15 residues. V shed 4 bases, J shed 4 bases, and the junction held 9 bases outside the gene matches. The CDR3 nucleotides read TGCGCCAGCAGCATGGGGACTACTTCAGCAGATACGCAGTATTTT. As protein: CASSMGTTSADTQYF.

The chain recombines TRBV7-3 with TRBJ1-1; the D gene is possibly TRBD1 (5 bases). The CDR3 covers 13 residues. CDR1 is SGHTA, CDR2 FQGTGA, per germline. V dropped 5 bases and J dropped 1 base, with 8 bases sitting between them. Here the CDR3 DNA reads TGTGCCAGCAGCGAACAGGCGAACACTGAAGCTTTCTTT. Translation gives CASSEQANTEAFF.

This clone was seen only a few times. This rearrangement joins TRBV5-4 to TRBJ2-1; 10 nucleotides line up with TRBD1. The V gene's germline CDR1 is SGHNT and CDR2 YYREEE (reference sequence). The CDR3 totals 16 residues. V dropped 5 bases and J dropped 5; count of bases not matched to a gene: 10. The chain's CDR3 is CASRPGQGRGNNEQFF. The CDR3 nucleotides are TGTGCCAGCAGGCCGGGACAGGGGAGGGGTAACAATGAGCAGTTCTTC.

About this clone: The sample holds other DNA sequences that translate to the same CDR3. The rearrangement joins TRBV4-3 to TRBJ1-1, with a possible D match to TRBD1 (5 bases). The CDR3 is 14 amino acids. From germline, CDR1 is LGHNA and CDR2 YSLEER. V shed 0 bases and J shed 2 bases, with 7 bases lying between them. The CDR3 nucleotides are TGCGCCAGCAGCCAAGATGGGGCAAACACTGAAGCTTTCTTT. This sequence encodes CASSQDGANTEAFF.

This chain connects TRBV5-1 to TRBJ2-3; TRBD1 is a possible D gene (6 bases). Germline CDR1 and CDR2: SGHRS and YFSETQ. Deletions cut 0 bases from V and 4 bases from J, with 18 bases between. The CDR3 sequence is 17 residues long. CDR3 nucleotides: TGCGCCAGCAGCTTGGCCTGGACAGTTCTTACGGCAGATACGCAGTATTTT. This gives the protein CASSLAWTVLTADTQYF.

The chain combines TRBV4-1 with TRBJ2-7; 7 bases are a match to TRBD2. Trimming took 2 bases from V and 5 from J; bases not matched to a gene: 9. CDR3 size: 15 residues. Germline loops: CDR1 MGHRA, CDR2 YSYEKL. This chain's CDR3 is CASSQPGGPMDEQYF. The CDR3 DNA sequence: TGCGCCAGCAGCCAACCGGGAGGCCCGATGGACGAGCAGTACTTC.

This clone was seen only a few times. The chain couples TRBV9 to TRBJ2-5, with TRBD1 matching over 9 bases. CDR3 length: 14 amino acids. Losses at the gene ends were 6 bases for V and 5 bases for J; bases not matched to a gene: 8. Per the germline V gene, CDR1 is SGDLS and CDR2 is YYNGEE. As DNA, the CDR3 is TGTGCCAGCACCCGCACAGGGGGCGTTGAGACCCAGTACTTC. As protein: CASTRTGGVETQYF.

This clone occurred a few times. The same CDR3 is also encoded by other DNA sequences in this sample. The J gene is TRBJ1-4, the V gene TRBV20-1, with 8 bases matching TRBD1. V shed 6 bases and J 8 bases; nucleotides not matched to a gene: 2. Germline lookup yields CDR1 DFQATT and CDR2 SNEGSKA (reference sequence). The CDR3 is made up of 11 amino acids. The CDR3, as DNA: TGCAGTGCCCGGGACAGGGAAAAACTGTTTTTT. Its protein is CSARDREKLFF.

The chain couples TRBV29-1 to TRBJ2-1, with 7 bases identical to TRBD1. The germline V gene encodes CDR1 SQVTM and CDR2 ANQGSEA. The CDR3 covers 13 residues. V lost 7 bases, J lost 3 bases, and 6 bases stayed unmatched. The CDR3 is CSGKTGLYNEQFF. CDR3 DNA sequence: TGCAGCGGAAAGACAGGGCTCTACAATGAGCAGTTCTTC.